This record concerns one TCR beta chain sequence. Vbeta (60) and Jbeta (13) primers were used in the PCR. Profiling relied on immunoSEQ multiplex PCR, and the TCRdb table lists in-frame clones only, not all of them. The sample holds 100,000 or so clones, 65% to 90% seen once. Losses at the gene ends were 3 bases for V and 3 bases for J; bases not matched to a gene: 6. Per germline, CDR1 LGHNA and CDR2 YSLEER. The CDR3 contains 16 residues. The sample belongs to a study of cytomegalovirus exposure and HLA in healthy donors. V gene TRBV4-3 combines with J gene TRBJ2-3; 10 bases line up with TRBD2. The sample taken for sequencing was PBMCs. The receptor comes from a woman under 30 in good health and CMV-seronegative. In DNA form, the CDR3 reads TGCGCCAGCAGCCAGGTAACTAGCGGGACGACAGATACGCAGTATTTT. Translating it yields CASSQVTSGTTDTQYF.